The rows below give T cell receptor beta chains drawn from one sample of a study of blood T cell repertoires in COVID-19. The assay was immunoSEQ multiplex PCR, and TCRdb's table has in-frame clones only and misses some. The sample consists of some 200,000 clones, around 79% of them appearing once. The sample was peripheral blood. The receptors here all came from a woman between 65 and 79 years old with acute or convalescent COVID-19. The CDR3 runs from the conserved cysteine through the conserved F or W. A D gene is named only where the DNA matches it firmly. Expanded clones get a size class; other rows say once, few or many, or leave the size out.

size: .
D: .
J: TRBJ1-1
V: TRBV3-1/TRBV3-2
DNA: TGTGCCAGCAGCCAAGATGCGGCTCCTGAGGCTTTCTTT
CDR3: CASSQDAAPEAFF

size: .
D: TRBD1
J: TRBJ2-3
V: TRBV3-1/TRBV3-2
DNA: TGTGCCAGCAGCCACAGCGGGACAGGGGGTCCAGATACGCAGTATTTT
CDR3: CASSHSGTGGPDTQYF

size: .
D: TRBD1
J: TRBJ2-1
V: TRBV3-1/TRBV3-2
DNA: TGTGCCAGCAGCCCCGAGGGGGCATCCTACAATGAGCAGTTCTTC
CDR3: CASSPEGASYNEQFF

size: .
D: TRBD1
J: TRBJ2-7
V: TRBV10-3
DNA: TGTGCCATCAGTGGGACAGGGGGTCGCTACGAGCAGTACTTC
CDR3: CAISGTGGRYEQYF

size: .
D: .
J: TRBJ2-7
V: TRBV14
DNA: TGTGCCAGCAGCCAAGTGCAGGGAATAAGGGAGCAGTACTTC
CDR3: CASSQVQGIREQYF

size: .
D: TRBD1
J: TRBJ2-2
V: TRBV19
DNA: TGTGCCAGTAGTCGCGACCGGGACAGGCTATTCACCGGGGAGCTGTTTTTT
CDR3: CASSRDRDRLFTGELFF

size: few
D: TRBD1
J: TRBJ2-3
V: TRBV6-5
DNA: TGTGCCAGCAGTCTCACAGGGGGCGGGGCAGATACGCAGTATTTT
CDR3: CASSLTGGGADTQYF

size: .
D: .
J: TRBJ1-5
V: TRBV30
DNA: TGTGCCTGGAGCCATAGAATGACAGAAAAAATCAATCAGCCCCAGCATTTT
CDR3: CAWSHRMTEKINQPQHF

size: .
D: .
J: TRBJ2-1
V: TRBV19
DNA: TGTGCCAGTAGTCGAGAGTTATCCTCCTACAATGAGCAGTTCTTC
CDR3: CASSRELSSYNEQFF

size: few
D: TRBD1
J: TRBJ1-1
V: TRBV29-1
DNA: TGCAGCGTTGACAGGGGGCTTGAAGCTTTCTTT
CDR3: CSVDRGLEAFF

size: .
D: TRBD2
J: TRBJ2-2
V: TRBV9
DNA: TGTGCCAGCAGCGTAGCCCCGGGGGGGAACACCGGGGAGCTGTTTTTT
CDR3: CASSVAPGGNTGELFF

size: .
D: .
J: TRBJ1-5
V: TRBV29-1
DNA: TGCAGCGTTGCTGAGAGTGGTATCAAGTCCCAGCATTTT
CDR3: CSVAESGIKSQHF

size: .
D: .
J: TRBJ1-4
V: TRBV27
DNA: TGTGCCAGCAGTTTAGGGCCTAATGAAAAACTGTTTTTT
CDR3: CASSLGPNEKLFF

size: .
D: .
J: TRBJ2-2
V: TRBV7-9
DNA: TGTGCCAGCAGCTTAGACCCGCTAGCGTCCGGGGAGCTGTTTTTT
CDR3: CASSLDPLASGELFF

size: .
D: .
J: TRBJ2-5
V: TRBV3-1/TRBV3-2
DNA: TGTGCCAGCAGCCAAGAATGGGCAGAGACCCAGTACTTC
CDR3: CASSQEWAETQYF

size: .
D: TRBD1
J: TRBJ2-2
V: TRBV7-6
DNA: TGTGCCAGCAGCTTAGAGACAGGGAGAACCGGGGAGCTGTTTTTT
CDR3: CASSLETGRTGELFF

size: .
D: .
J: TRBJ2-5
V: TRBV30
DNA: TGTGCCTGGAGTGTAGGGGGGGCTGGCCAAGAGACCCAGTACTTC
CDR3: CAWSVGGAGQETQYF

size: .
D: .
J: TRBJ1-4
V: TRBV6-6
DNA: TGTGCCAGTGCGGGGAGTAATGATGAAAAACTGTTTTTT
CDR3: CASAGSNDEKLFF

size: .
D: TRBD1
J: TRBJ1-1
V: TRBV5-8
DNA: TGTGCCAGCAGCTTGAGGGGGACAGATGAAGCTTTCTTT
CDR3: CASSLRGTDEAFF

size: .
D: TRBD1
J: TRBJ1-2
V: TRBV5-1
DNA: TGCGCCAGCAGCTGGAGTCTGGGGACAGGGGATTATGGCTACACCTTC
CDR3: CASSWSLGTGDYGYTF

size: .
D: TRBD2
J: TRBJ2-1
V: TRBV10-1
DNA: TGCGCCAGCAGTGAGCCTAGCGGGACCTACAATGAGCAGTTCTTC
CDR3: CASSEPSGTYNEQFF

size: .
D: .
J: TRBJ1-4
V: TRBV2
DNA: TGTGCCAGCAGTGAAGTCGACCCCTCGGGAAAACTGTTTTTT
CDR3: CASSEVDPSGKLFF

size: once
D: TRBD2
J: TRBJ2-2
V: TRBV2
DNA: TGTGCCAGCAGGGGGGCGGGAGGTAGTCGAACCGGGGAGCTGTTTTTT
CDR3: CASRGAGGSRTGELFF